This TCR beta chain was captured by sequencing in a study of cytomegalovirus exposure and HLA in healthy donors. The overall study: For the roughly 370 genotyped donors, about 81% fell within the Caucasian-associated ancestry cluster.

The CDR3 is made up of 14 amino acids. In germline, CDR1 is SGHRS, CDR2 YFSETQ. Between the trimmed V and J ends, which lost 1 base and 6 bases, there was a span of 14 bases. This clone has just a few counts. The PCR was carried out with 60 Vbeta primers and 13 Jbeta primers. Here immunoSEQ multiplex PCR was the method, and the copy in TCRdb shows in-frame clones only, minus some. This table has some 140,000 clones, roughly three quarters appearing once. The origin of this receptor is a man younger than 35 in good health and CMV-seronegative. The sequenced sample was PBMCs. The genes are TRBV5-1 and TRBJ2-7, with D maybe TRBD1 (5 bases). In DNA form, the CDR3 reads TGCGCCAGCAGCTTGTTACAGGTCGCGGCCGAGCAGTACTTC. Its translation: CASSLLQVAAEQYF.